This TCR beta chain is from a study of monozygotic twins with cystic fibrosis (dated by TCRdb to the early 2020s). Regarding the research as a whole: Barcoded libraries were prepared from about 3 micrograms of fragmented DNA with roughly 16 PCR cycles. The cohort comprised ten female and six male twin pairs aged about 2.0 to 36.4 years, median about 10 years, mostly children and adolescents. Twins were ranked among 970 or so cohort participants for weight-for-height and FEVPerc (FEV1 disease centile) at the day of blood sampling. TCR beta repertoires were compared within and between 16 monozygotic twin pairs with cystic fibrosis so that genetic influence on V and J gene usage could be assessed. Data for three of the twin pairs had been reported previously in another context.

CDR1 LNHDA and CDR2 SQIVND are derived from the germline V gene (reference sequence). The junction carries 15 bases between V and J, which are trimmed by 5 bases and 5 bases respectively. Taken from cysteine to phenylalanine, the CDR3 has 14 residues. Only the CDR3 region is kept as DNA, spanning 42 bases read in frame from base 1. The twin pairs came from the European Cystic Fibrosis Twin and Sibling Study Cohort, which recruited patients from more than 150 CF clinics across 14 European countries. Zygosity and CFTR genotype were confirmed in-house, and zygosity was tested by multiplex PCR of nine short tandem repeat loci. Peripheral blood was sampled from each twin, with clinical parameters recorded on the day of blood sampling. Phenol/chloroform extraction was used to isolate genomic DNA from peripheral blood cells, and the DNA was then kept in TE buffer at 4 degrees C. A remark on this clone: Its specific antigen is unknown. Base qualities are not at hand, and no much larger clone is one base apart.

The full study reports these points: Sharing of nucleotide-identical clonotypes was significantly greater within monozygotic CF twin pairs than between unrelated CF individuals (P = 0.000026, Mann-Whitney). The cohort was small, and the number of shared CDR3s showed no association with age, concordance or disease severity. The greatest similarity to the co-twin was observed for V gene usage in 13 of 16 pairs and for J usage in 8 of 16 pairs, which suggested genetic constraints. Simpson clonality was found to be generally low (median about 0.009), suggesting a naive-dominated repertoire, although higher clonality was observed in the most severely affected patients.

TCR beta CDR3 regions were amplified by multiplex PCR with the immunoSEQ immune profiling system according to the manufacturer's instructions. An Illumina NextSeq system was used for sequencing. In the original analysis: Sequence data were processed on the immunoSEQ Analyzer platform, and clonality was computed as the square root of Simpson's index of productive rearrangements. Similarity in V and J usage was measured by Jensen-Shannon distance, and OLGA was used to compute CDR3 generation probabilities. The immuneACCESS database (August 2020) and VDJdb (December 2020) were searched for shared CDR3 sequences. TCRdb obtained this table from immuneACCESS and retained in-frame rearrangements with V and J assigned. These tables miss some clones; where compared with another copy, unresolved V genes account for less than half of the shortfall, and the remainder is unexplained. V and J calls and clone size are those listed in that table; D and trimming were worked out from the DNA. This sample is represented by 30,000 to 40,000 clones; approximately 97% of them were singletons. Over 0.15% of the sample rests with the top ten.

Material for sequencing was blood. This receptor chain uses TRBV19 and TRBJ1-1, with the identity of the D gene unclear. The sequence derives from a girl aged 2-15 years with cystic fibrosis. The CDR3 loop reads CASSSPRSRTEAFF. The DNA is TGTGCCAGTAGTTCCCCAAGGAGTAGGACTGAAGCTTTCTTT. This CDR3, with the reference TRBV19 and TRBJ1-1 proteins standing in past its ends, gives the full variable domain DGGITQSPKYLFRKEGQNVTLSCEQNLNHDAMYWYRQDPGQGLRLIYYSQIVNDFQKGDIAEGYSVSREKKESFPLTVTSAQKNPTAFYLCASSSPRSRTEAFFGQGTRLTVV.